Below, one TCR beta chain is given with its context. Its specificity is not known. Germline assignment: CDR1 GTSNPN and CDR2 SVGIG (reference sequence). This CDR3 contains 13 residues. Trimming removed 0 bases from V and 4 bases from J; junction bases left unmatched: 2. Here immunoSEQ multiplex PCR was the method, and the copy in TCRdb shows in-frame clones only, minus some. The sample gives 100,000 to 120,000 clones, about 85% of which show up once; roughly 3% is in the top ten. These data originate in a study of cytomegalovirus exposure and HLA in healthy donors. Study observations and caveats: Rare sequences made up most TCRs, while some public TCRs were found in many donors.

The chain couples TRBV30 to TRBJ1-2, with 7 nucleotides matching TRBD1. The TCR sequence derives from a woman aged 18-29 years in good health and CMV-seronegative. Sequencing was performed on PBMCs. CDR3 amino acids: CAWSVGTVYGYTF. In DNA form, the CDR3 reads TGTGCCTGGAGTGTAGGGACAGTCTATGGCTACACCTTC.